This T cell receptor beta chain stems from a study of blood T cell repertoires in COVID-19. At the level of the study: Samples came from the United States, Italy and Spain, spanning acute and convalescent COVID-19. PBMCs, B-cell-depleted T cells, or T cells provided the cDNA or gDNA that made up the material.

Germline CDR1 is MNHEY and CDR2 is SVGAGI. V lost 2 bases and J lost 1; bases outside the gene matches: 4. CDR3 length equals 15 residues. Original analysis: Reference gene primer amplification yielded estimated nucleated cell counts. Assay used: immunoSEQ multiplex PCR; TCRdb lists only in-frame clones, some missing. V and J calls and clone size are those listed in that table; D and trimming were worked out from the DNA. The data show about 190,000 clones, roughly 80% seen once. This receptor was obtained from a woman between 50 and 59 years old with acute or convalescent COVID-19. This rearrangement joins TRBV6-5 to TRBJ1-1, with TRBD1 identical over 7 bases. Sequences were obtained from peripheral blood. The CDR3 region is CASSYPGQRNTEAFF. The DNA for the CDR3 is TGTGCCAGCAGTTACCCGGGACAGCGGAACACTGAAGCTTTCTTT.